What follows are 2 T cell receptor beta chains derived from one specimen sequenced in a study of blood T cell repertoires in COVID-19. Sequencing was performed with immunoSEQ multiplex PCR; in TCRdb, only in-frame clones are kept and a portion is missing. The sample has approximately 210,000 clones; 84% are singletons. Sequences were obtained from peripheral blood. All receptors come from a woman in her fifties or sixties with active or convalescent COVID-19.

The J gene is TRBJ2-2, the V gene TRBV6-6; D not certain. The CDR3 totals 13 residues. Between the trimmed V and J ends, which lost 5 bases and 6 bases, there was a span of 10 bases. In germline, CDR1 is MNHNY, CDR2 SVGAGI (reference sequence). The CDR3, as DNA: TGTGCCAGCAGTACCTTCTCGGCCGGGGAGCTGTTTTTT. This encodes CASSTFSAGELFF.

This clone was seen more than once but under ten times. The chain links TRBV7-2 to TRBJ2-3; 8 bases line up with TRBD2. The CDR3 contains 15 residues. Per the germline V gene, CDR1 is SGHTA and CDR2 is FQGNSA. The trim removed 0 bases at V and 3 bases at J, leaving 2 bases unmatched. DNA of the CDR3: TGTGCCAGCAGCTTAGCAGCGGGGGAAACAGATACGCAGTATTTT. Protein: CASSLAAGETDTQYF. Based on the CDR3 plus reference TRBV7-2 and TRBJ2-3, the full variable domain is GAGVSQSPSNKVTEKGKDVELRCDPISGHTALYWYRQSLGQGLEFLIYFQGNSAPDKSGLPSDRFSAERTGGSVSTLTIQRTQQEDSAVYLCASSLAAGETDTQYFGPGTRLTVL.